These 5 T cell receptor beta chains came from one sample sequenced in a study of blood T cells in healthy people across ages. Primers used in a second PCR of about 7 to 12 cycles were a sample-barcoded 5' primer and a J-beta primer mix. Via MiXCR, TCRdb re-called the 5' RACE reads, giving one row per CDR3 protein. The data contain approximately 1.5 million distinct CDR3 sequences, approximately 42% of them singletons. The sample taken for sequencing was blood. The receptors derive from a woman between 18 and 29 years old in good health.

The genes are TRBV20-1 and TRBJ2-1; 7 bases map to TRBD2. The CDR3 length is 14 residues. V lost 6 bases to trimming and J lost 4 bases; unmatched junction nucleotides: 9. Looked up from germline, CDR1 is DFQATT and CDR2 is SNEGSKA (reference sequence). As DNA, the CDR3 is TGCAGTGCCCTGAAAGTTAGCGGGTACAATGAGCAGTTCTTC. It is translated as CSALKVSGYNEQFF.

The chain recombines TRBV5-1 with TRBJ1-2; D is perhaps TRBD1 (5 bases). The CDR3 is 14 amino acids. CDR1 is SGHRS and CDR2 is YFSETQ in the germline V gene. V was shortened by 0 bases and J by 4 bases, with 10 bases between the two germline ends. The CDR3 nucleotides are TGCGCCAGCAGCTTGGATACAGGTTCCTATGGCTACACCTTC. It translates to CASSLDTGSYGYTF.

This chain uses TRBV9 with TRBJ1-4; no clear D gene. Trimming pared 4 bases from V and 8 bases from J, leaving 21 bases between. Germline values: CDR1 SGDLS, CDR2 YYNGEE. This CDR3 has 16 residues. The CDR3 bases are TGTGCCAGCAGCCCGCGGATTTCGCTAGGAGAAGAAAAACTGTTTTTT. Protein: CASSPRISLGEEKLFF.

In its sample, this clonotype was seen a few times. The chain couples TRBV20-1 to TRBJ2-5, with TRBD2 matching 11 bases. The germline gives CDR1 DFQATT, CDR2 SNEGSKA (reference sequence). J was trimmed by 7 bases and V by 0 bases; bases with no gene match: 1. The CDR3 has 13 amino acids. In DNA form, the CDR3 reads TGCAGTGCTAGAGAAACTAGCGGGAGGACCCAGTACTTC. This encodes CSARETSGRTQYF.

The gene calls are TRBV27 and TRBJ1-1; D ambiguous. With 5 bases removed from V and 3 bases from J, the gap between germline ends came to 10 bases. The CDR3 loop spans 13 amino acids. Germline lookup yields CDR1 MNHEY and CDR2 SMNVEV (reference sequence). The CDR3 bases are TGTGCCAGCAGTCCCCGGTGGGACACTGAAGCTTTCTTT. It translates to CASSPRWDTEAFF.